The 31 T cell receptor beta chains listed next were all sequenced from one sample in a study of cytomegalovirus exposure and HLA in healthy donors. The PCR had 60 Vbeta and 13 Jbeta primers. Profiled with immunoSEQ multiplex PCR; TCRdb holds only in-frame clones, not every one. Among about 150,000 clones listed, roughly 77% were seen once. Sequenced sample: PBMCs. The source of these receptors is a man younger than 30 in good health and CMV-seropositive.

The V and J genes are TRBV7-8 and TRBJ2-1; TRBD2 agrees at 9 bases. The CDR3 spans 15 residues. V shed 2 bases, J shed 3 bases, and the junction held 2 bases outside the gene matches. Germline CDR1 and CDR2: SGHVS and FQNEAQ. CDR3 amino acids: CASSLRAGGYNEQFF. CDR3 nucleotide sequence: TGTGCCAGCAGCTTAAGAGCGGGAGGCTACAATGAGCAGTTCTTC.

The rearrangement links TRBV29-1 to TRBJ2-7; TRBD1 is a possible D gene (5 bases). This CDR3 has 12 amino acids. Germline V gives CDR1 SQVTM, CDR2 ANQGSEA. V lost 6 bases and J lost 0, with 9 bases in between. The CDR3, as DNA: TGCAGCGTCCAGGGAATCTCCTACGAGCAGTACTTC. This gives the protein CSVQGISYEQYF.

The rearrangement joins TRBV28 to TRBJ2-5, with D possibly being TRBD2 (5 bases). The CDR3 runs 16 residues. Trimming cost V 2 bases and J 4 bases, with 17 bases left between them. Per the germline V gene, CDR1 is MDHEN and CDR2 is SYDVKM. The CDR3 DNA reads TGTGCCAGCAGTTTAATATCCGGCGGGCCGGGAGAGACCCAGTACTTC. Translated, it gives CASSLISGGPGETQYF.

Only one count was recorded for this clone. The V call is TRBV5-1, the J call TRBJ2-3; D is perhaps TRBD2 (5 bases). In germline, CDR1 is SGHRS, CDR2 YFSETQ. Between the trimmed V and J ends, which lost 0 bases and 5 bases, there was a span of 13 bases. The CDR3 runs 15 residues. CDR3 bases: TGCGCCAGCAGCTTGGCGGTGGGAGAGGTAGATACGCAGTATTTT. Protein sequence: CASSLAVGEVDTQYF.

As DNA, the CDR3 is TGTGCCAGCAGTTTATATTTGTTGGGCGGGGCCGCCTACGAGCAGTACTTC. It codes for CASSLYLLGGAAYEQYF. The chain couples TRBV28 to TRBJ2-7, with D perhaps TRBD2 (6 bases). The CDR3 spans 17 residues. Germline CDR1 MDHEN, CDR2 SYDVKM. Trimming removed 1 base at V and 2 bases at J, with 18 bases between.

The chain has TRBV7-6 and TRBJ1-2; 8 nucleotides line up with TRBD1. J gave up 8 bases and V 1 base, and 9 bases lay outside the gene matches. This CDR3 is built from 15 residues. Per the germline V gene, CDR1 is SGHVS and CDR2 is FNYEAQ. CDR3 sequence: CASSLGAGGARGYTF. The CDR3 coding sequence is TGTGCCAGCAGCTTAGGGGCAGGGGGCGCGAGGGGCTACACCTTC.

This chain uses TRBV11-3 with TRBJ2-1, with TRBD2 identical over 7 bases. This CDR3 contains 16 residues. The J segment lost 7 bases and the V segment lost 0 bases, leaving 9 bases of the junction unmatched. In germline, CDR1 is SGHNT, CDR2 YENEEA. The CDR3 DNA reads as TGTGCCAGCAGCTTAGATCAGGTCCGGGGGGAGAATGAGCAGTTCTTC. The encoded protein is CASSLDQVRGENEQFF.

DNA of the CDR3: TGTGCCAGCAGCTTGGGGACAGGAAGGGGGGACTACGAGCAGTACTTC. Encoded protein: CASSLGTGRGDYEQYF. The gene calls are TRBV7-8 and TRBJ2-7, with 8 bases identical to TRBD1. Germline CDR1 is SGHVS and CDR2 is FQNEAQ. The CDR3 length is 16 residues. Losses at the gene ends were 3 bases for V and 3 bases for J; bases not matched to a gene: 10.

The chain links TRBV5-1 to TRBJ1-1; D may be TRBD1 (5 bases). The germline CDR1 and CDR2 sequences are SGHRS and YFSETQ. V was pared by 2 bases and J by 3 bases, with 14 bases between. This CDR3 has 15 amino acids. CDR3 amino acids: CASSFSGGEHTEAFF. The CDR3 DNA sequence: TGCGCCAGCAGCTTTTCGGGAGGGGAGCACACTGAAGCTTTCTTT.

The chain employs TRBV7-6 and TRBJ2-1, with 9 bases matching TRBD2. Germline CDR1 is SGHVS and CDR2 is FNYEAQ. V trimming: 1 base; J trimming: 9 bases; junction bases outside the gene matches: 7. The CDR3 is 15 amino acids. CDR3 in DNA: TGTGCCAGCAGCTTAGGACTCGCGGGAGGGTCTGAGCAGTTCTTC. Protein: CASSLGLAGGSEQFF.

This clone was detected once. The chain carries TRBV4-2 and TRBJ2-7; TRBD2 matches at 7 bases. CDR1 and CDR2 (germline): LGHNA, YNFKEQ. The CDR3 is made up of 14 amino acids. V lost 6 bases, J lost 3 bases, and 8 bases stayed unmatched. The CDR3 DNA sequence: TGTGCCAGCAGGGGCGGGAGCCCTCACTACGAGCAGTACTTC. The encoded protein is CASRGGSPHYEQYF.

The chain employs TRBV18 and TRBJ2-7; 9 nucleotides line up with TRBD2. The CDR3 loop spans 15 amino acids. CDR1 is KGHSH, CDR2 LQKENI, per germline. V trimming: 3 bases; J trimming: 6 bases; junction bases outside the gene matches: 9. In nucleotides, the CDR3 is TGTGCCAGCTCACCCTCCGGGACTAGCTCCGGCGAGCAGTACTTC. This sequence encodes CASSPSGTSSGEQYF. The complete variable domain, with remaining parts taken from reference TRBV18 and TRBJ2-7, reads NAGVMQNPRHLVRRRGQEARLRCSPMKGHSHVYWYRQLPEEGLKFMVYLQKENIIDESGMPKERFSAEFPKEGPSILRIQQVVRGDSAAYFCASSPSGTSSGEQYFGPGTRLTVT.

The chain joins TRBV29-1 to TRBJ2-1; 7 bases are a match to TRBD2. CDR1 is SQVTM, CDR2 ANQGSEA, per germline. Germline trimming cut 7 bases from V and 8 bases from J; bases unmatched to any gene: 14. The CDR3 spans 14 residues. The CDR3: CSGGGRTLGDEQFF. The DNA for the CDR3 is TGCAGCGGGGGGGGACGAACCTTAGGGGATGAGCAGTTCTTC.

The chain combines TRBV4-2 with TRBJ1-4; D is perhaps TRBD1 (6 bases). The CDR3 runs 17 residues. Per germline, CDR1 LGHNA and CDR2 YNFKEQ. The V and J ends lost 0 bases and 13 bases respectively, with 24 bases between them. The CDR3: CASSQESGTGLFRRLFF. The CDR3 nucleotides are TGTGCCAGCAGCCAAGAATCAGGCACAGGGTTGTTTCGGAGACTGTTTTTT.

The chain is built from TRBV28 and TRBJ1-6, with 7 bases that match TRBD1. This CDR3 has 16 residues. Per germline, CDR1 MDHEN and CDR2 SYDVKM. V shed 4 bases, J shed 9 bases, and the junction held 12 bases outside the gene matches. The CDR3 coding sequence is TGTGCCAGCAGTTCATCTAACAGGGGTTTAGGTTCACCCCTCCACTTT. It encodes CASSSSNRGLGSPLHF.

In its sample, this clone was seen a few times. J is TRBJ2-7 and V is TRBV29-1, with 13 bases lining up with TRBD2. This CDR3 has 13 residues. Germline assignment: CDR1 SQVTM and CDR2 ANQGSEA. V lost 6 bases and J lost 3; bases outside the gene matches: 2. The CDR3 loop is CSVRTSGSYEQYF. The CDR3 DNA is TGCAGCGTCCGGACTAGCGGGAGCTACGAGCAGTACTTC.

This clone has more than one count but fewer than ten. The chain carries TRBV29-1 and TRBJ2-5; tentative D call: TRBD1 (5 bases). Matching the DNA end better, TRBJ2-7 makes the J call doubtful. The CDR3 covers 12 residues. Per the germline V gene, CDR1 is SQVTM and CDR2 is ANQGSEA. The CDR3 reads CSVGGRSYEQYF. CDR3 sequence (DNA): TGCAGCGTTGGGGGCCGAAGCTACGAGCAGTACTTC.

J is TRBJ1-1 and V is TRBV5-4; 8 bases fit TRBD1. V shed 3 bases, J shed 12 bases, and the junction held 13 bases outside the gene matches. This CDR3 has 14 amino acids. In germline, CDR1 is SGHNT, CDR2 YYREEE (reference sequence). CDR3 coding DNA: TGTGCCAGCAGCTACCCGTCTGGACAGGGTGGGACTTTCTTT. Protein product: CASSYPSGQGGTFF. Complete variable domain (other parts from reference TRBV5-4 and TRBJ1-1): ETGVTQSPTHLIKTRGQQVTLRCSSQSGHNTVSWYQQALGQGPQFIFQYYREEENGRGNFPPRFSGLQFPNYSSELNVNALELDDSALYLCASSYPSGQGGTFFGQGTRLTVV.

This clone was picked up one time. One junction end disagrees with the germline gene, perhaps due to a read error. The gene calls are TRBV7-9 and TRBJ2-4; TRBD2 matches at 14 bases. The germline CDR1 and CDR2 sequences are SEHNR and FQNEAQ (reference sequence). The CDR3 runs 16 residues. CDR3 sequence reads: CSSSGGLAGVGNIQYF. CDR3 sequence (DNA): TGTTCCAGCAGCGGGGGACTAGCGGGAGTGGGTAACATTCAGTACTTC. The variable domain in full, with the rest retrieved from reference TRBV7-9 and TRBJ2-4, is DTGVSQNPRHKITKRGQNVTFRCDPISEHNRLYWYRQTLGQGPEFLTYFQNEAQLEKSRLLSDRFSAERPKGSFSTLEIQRTEQGDSAMYLCSSSGGLAGVGNIQYFGAGTRLSVL.

The chain uses TRBV9 and TRBJ2-3; 8 bases are a match to TRBD2. V dropped 0 bases and J dropped 7; count of bases not matched to a gene: 10. The length of the CDR3 is 16 residues. Germline CDR1 is SGDLS and CDR2 is YYNGEE. The CDR3 region is CASSVGTGGTHYTQYF. For the CDR3, the DNA is TGTGCCAGCAGCGTAGGGACGGGAGGGACACATTATACGCAGTATTTT.

This clone appeared once. The chain uses TRBV19 and TRBJ2-2, with a possible D match to TRBD1 (5 bases). The CDR3 contains 14 residues. V was pared by 5 bases and J by 4 bases, with 11 bases between. The germline V gene has CDR1 LNHDA and CDR2 SQIVND (reference sequence). CDR3 nucleotide sequence: TGTGCCAGTAGTGACAGAGCGAGCACCGGGGAGCTGTTTTTT. Translated: CASSDRASTGELFF.

The V gene is TRBV2, the J gene TRBJ1-1; D ambiguous. Trimming left V 4 bases short and J 1 base short, with 10 bases between. This CDR3 comprises 14 residues. Per the germline V gene, CDR1 is SNHLY and CDR2 is FYNNEI. In DNA, the CDR3 is TGTGCCAGCAGTGCTCGAGGTCCGAACACTGAAGCTTTCTTT. This codes for CASSARGPNTEAFF.

This sequence joins TRBV7-8 and TRBJ2-1; TRBD2 agrees at 14 bases. The CDR3 is 16 residues long. Germline CDR1 SGHVS, CDR2 FQNEAQ. V was clipped by 1 base and J by 6 bases; unmatched bases: 2. This CDR3 reads CASSLVGTSGSNEQFF. The CDR3 bases are TGTGCCAGCAGCTTAGTAGGGACTAGCGGGAGCAATGAGCAGTTCTTC.

The sample holds one count of this clone. The rearrangement uses TRBV7-9 and TRBJ2-2, with D perhaps TRBD1 (6 bases). CDR1 is SEHNR and CDR2 is FQNEAQ in the germline V gene (reference sequence). The CDR3 has 15 amino acids. The ends were cut back, 5 bases at V and 1 base at J, with 11 bases in the middle. Here the CDR3 reads CASSETGQNTGELFF. DNA for the CDR3: TGTGCCAGCAGCGAAACGGGACAGAACACCGGGGAGCTGTTTTTT. The full variable domain, completed using reference TRBV7-9 and TRBJ2-2, is DTGVSQNPRHKITKRGQNVTFRCDPISEHNRLYWYRQTLGQGPEFLTYFQNEAQLEKSRLLSDRFSAERPKGSFSTLEIQRTEQGDSAMYLCASSETGQNTGELFFGEGSRLTVL.

This chain uses TRBV28 with TRBJ1-4; a weak D match, TRBD1 (5 bases). This CDR3 is built from 13 residues. From germline, CDR1 is MDHEN and CDR2 SYDVKM. The ends were cut back, 5 bases at V and 4 bases at J, with 8 bases in the middle. CDR3 sequence: CASSTTVNEKLFF. The CDR3 DNA sequence: TGTGCCAGCAGTACGACAGTTAATGAAAAACTGTTTTTT.

CDR3 protein: CASSSTTVGELFF. The CDR3 nucleotides read TGTGCCAGCAGCTCCACGACAGTCGGGGAGCTGTTTTTT. V gene TRBV5-6 combines with J gene TRBJ2-2, with D perhaps matching TRBD1 (5 bases). The germline V and J ends were trimmed by 3 bases and 7 bases, with 10 bases remaining between them. This CDR3 region has 13 residues. The germline gives CDR1 SGHDT, CDR2 YYEEEE. Together with reference TRBV5-6 and TRBJ2-2, the CDR3 gives the full variable domain: DAGVTQSPTHLIKTRGQQVTLRCSPKSGHDTVSWYQQALGQGPQFIFQYYEEEERQRGNFPDRFSGHQFPNYSSELNVNALLLGDSALYLCASSSTTVGELFFGEGSRLTVL.

This rearrangement joins TRBV5-8 to TRBJ2-3; D is undetermined. The germline V gene has CDR1 SGHTS and CDR2 YDEGEE. The CDR3 spans 15 residues. V lost 2 bases to trimming and J lost 0 bases, with 10 bases between them. This CDR3 reads CASSFVGRSTDTQYF. The CDR3 nucleotides are TGTGCCAGCAGCTTCGTGGGCAGAAGCACAGATACGCAGTATTTT.

The rearrangement uses TRBV29-1 and TRBJ2-1, with a tentative D call TRBD2 (6 bases). The CDR3 loop spans 17 amino acids. V was shortened by 4 bases and J by 4 bases, with 23 bases between the two germline ends. Germline V gives CDR1 SQVTM, CDR2 ANQGSEA. The DNA of the CDR3 is TGCAGCGTTGTTTATCTCGATACTAGCCGATATTACAATGAGCAGTTCTTC. Translation gives CSVVYLDTSRYYNEQFF.

The CDR3 loop reads CASSKVRGDRGYEQYF. Here the CDR3 DNA reads TGTGCCAGCAGCAAAGTGCGGGGGGACAGGGGCTACGAGCAGTACTTC. V gene TRBV21-1 combines with J gene TRBJ2-7; the table assigns TRBD1, which was not confirmed against the DNA. TRBV21-1 is tagged as a pseudogene. The CDR3 totals 16 residues.

This rearrangement joins TRBV7-9 to TRBJ2-2; 13 bases fit TRBD2. The length of the CDR3 is 17 residues. V was clipped by 4 bases and J by 2 bases; unmatched bases: 4. Germline CDR1 reads SEHNR; CDR2 reads FQNEAQ (reference sequence). The CDR3: CASSSGLAGANTGELFF. In DNA form, the CDR3 reads TGTGCCAGCAGCTCAGGACTAGCGGGAGCAAACACCGGGGAGCTGTTTTTT.

The chain recombines TRBV5-4 with TRBJ2-1; 9 bases match TRBD2. The junction had 18 bases not matched to a gene; V was cut back by 4 bases and J by 10 bases. In germline, CDR1 is SGHNT, CDR2 YYREEE (reference sequence). This CDR3 comprises 17 residues. CDR3 region: CASSLGGVAGAGAEQFF. CDR3 nucleotide sequence: TGTGCCAGCAGCCTGGGAGGGGTAGCGGGAGCGGGAGCCGAGCAGTTCTTC.